Listed below are T cell receptor beta chains from one sample, sequenced in a study of T cells in Graves' hyperthyroidism and ophthalmopathy. TCRdb analysed the multiplex PCR reads with MiXCR anew, one entry per CDR3 protein. This table holds some 400,000 distinct CDR3 sequences, roughly 14% found once. Sequencing was carried out using blood. Receptor source: a woman aged 55-69 years with Graves' hyperthyroidism. Both conserved end residues are part of each CDR3. D genes are given only for firm matches. The size of a clone is reported for some rows only, either as once, few or many, or as a class for expanded clones.

d_call	v_call	j_call	clone_size	cdr3_nt	cdr3_aa
NA	TRBV9	TRBJ2-1	NA	TGTGCCAGCAGCGCCGAGGGGCAGATCTACAATGAGCAGTTCTTC	CASSAEGQIYNEQFF
NA	TRBV30	TRBJ2-3	many	TGTGCCTGGAGTGCCTACACAGATACGCAGTATTTT	CAWSAYTDTQYF
TRBD1	TRBV5-8	TRBJ2-1	many	TGTGCCAGCAGCTTGCCGGACAGGGAGGTGGAGAATGAGCAGTTCTTC	CASSLPDREVENEQFF
NA	TRBV6-1	TRBJ1-5	NA	TGTGCCAGCAGACCCGGCGGCAATCAGCCCCAGCATTTT	CASRPGGNQPQHF
TRBD1	TRBV5-5	TRBJ2-1	many	TGTGCCAGCAGCTCAGGGGGCGTCTACAATGAGCAGTTCTTC	CASSSGGVYNEQFF
TRBD2	TRBV10-3	TRBJ2-7	many	TGTGCCATCAGTAAGACTAGCGGGAGTGACGAGCAGTACTTC	CAISKTSGSDEQYF
TRBD1	TRBV6-1	TRBJ2-7	NA	TGTGCCAGCAGCTCAACCGACAGGGGGTACGAGCAGTACTTC	CASSSTDRGYEQYF
NA	TRBV19	TRBJ1-3	NA	TGTGCCAGTAGTATAGTTGAGGGATCGATTGGAAACACCATATATTTT	CASSIVEGSIGNTIYF
TRBD2	TRBV10-2	TRBJ2-7	NA	TGCGCCAGCAGGAAGCGGGAGAGGGCCTCCGAGCAGTACTTC	CASRKRERASEQYF
NA	TRBV7-3	TRBJ2-1	few	TGTGCCAGCAGCTTAACCTCGGGCATGGGGCGGAATGAGCAGTTCTTC	CASSLTSGMGRNEQFF
TRBD1	TRBV5-1	TRBJ2-3	many	TGCGCCAGCAGCTACCAGACAGGGTATTCGAACACAGATACGCAGTATTTT	CASSYQTGYSNTDTQYF
TRBD2	TRBV20-1	TRBJ2-3	many	TGCAGTGCTGTTCTAGCGGGAACCACAGATACGCAGTATTTT	CSAVLAGTTDTQYF
TRBD2	TRBV20-1	TRBJ2-3	NA	TGCAGTGCTCCTCTAGCGGGAGTGGATACGCAGTATTTT	CSAPLAGVDTQYF
NA	TRBV6-2/TRBV6-3	TRBJ1-4	NA	TGTGCCAGCAGCCGAGAATTACTAGGGGCCCCGAATGAAAAACTGTTTTTT	CASSRELLGAPNEKLFF
TRBD2	TRBV27	TRBJ2-5	many	TGTGCCAGCAGCACGACTAGCGGGAGAGGAGAGACCCAGTACTTC	CASSTTSGRGETQYF
TRBD1	TRBV10-3	TRBJ1-5	many	TGTGCCATCAGGGCGACAGGGGGCGATTTCGATCAGCCCCAGCATTTT	CAIRATGGDFDQPQHF
NA	TRBV11-2	TRBJ2-7	many	TGTGCCAGCAGCTTAGGAGCTTCGACCAGCGAGCAGTACTTC	CASSLGASTSEQYF
NA	TRBV6-1	TRBJ2-5	many	TGTGCCAGCAGTGCCCCGGGACTGCAAGAGACCCAGTACTTC	CASSAPGLQETQYF
NA	TRBV30	TRBJ1-5	many	TGTGCCTGGAGTGTAGGACCAGATCAGCCCCAGCATTTT	CAWSVGPDQPQHF
NA	TRBV27	TRBJ2-7	many	TGTGCCAGCAGTTTAGTCCATAGGAACGAGCAGTACTTC	CASSLVHRNEQYF
TRBD2	TRBV7-9	TRBJ2-7	many	TGTGCCAGCAGCTTAGCGGGAGGGTACTACGAGCAGTACTTC	CASSLAGGYYEQYF
NA	TRBV7-8	TRBJ2-7	many	TGTGCCAGCAGCTTAGTAGGGACCTTCGTCTACGAGCAGTACTTC	CASSLVGTFVYEQYF
NA	TRBV9	TRBJ1-4	NA	TGTGCCAGCAGCGTAGTGGGCAGCCTTAATGAAAAACTGTTTTTT	CASSVVGSLNEKLFF